The 10 T cell receptor beta chains below come from one sample, sequenced in a study of T cell repertoires in aging, cancer and after chemotherapy. A mixed TRB-A/B primer pool amplified rearranged TRB by multiplex touch-down PCR. One entry per CDR3 protein results from TCRdb running MiXCR on the multiplex PCR reads. Of more than 8,500 distinct CDR3 sequences in the sample, under 50% were seen once. TCR beta rearrangements were amplified from peripheral blood genomic DNA. The material sequenced was blood. The receptors come from a human donor with a solid tumor.

This clonotype was observed a few times. V usage is TRBV19 and J usage is TRBJ2-7; TRBD1 is a possible D gene (6 bases). Germline values: CDR1 LNHDA, CDR2 SQIVND (reference sequence). V was clipped by 5 bases and J by 5 bases, with 19 bases between them. CDR3 length equals 15 residues. The CDR3 DNA reads TGTGCCAGTAGTGCCAGACAGGTTGGTGTCAACGAGCAGTACTTC. Encoded protein: CASSARQVGVNEQYF.

This CDR3 is CASSLDRGFAEAFF. CDR3 bases: TGTGCCAGCAGCTTAGACAGGGGCTTTGCTGAAGCTTTCTTT. The rearrangement links TRBV13 to TRBJ1-1; TRBD1 agrees at 7 bases. Germline V gene data show CDR1 as PRHDT and CDR2 as FYEKMQ (reference sequence). The junction had 5 bases not matched to a gene; V was cut back by 1 base and J by 6 bases. This CDR3 comprises 14 residues.

The V and J genes are TRBV12-3 or TRBV12-4 and TRBJ1-1, with TRBD1 matching 8 bases. The trim removed 6 bases at V and 8 bases at J, leaving 8 bases unmatched. The CDR3 has 13 amino acids. CDR3 residues: CASRPQGAAEAFF. The DNA of the CDR3 is TGTGCCAGCAGACCCCAGGGGGCGGCCGAAGCTTTCTTT.

This clonotype rates as medium-sized (0.01 to 0.1%). V usage is TRBV6-5 and J usage is TRBJ2-1; D unclear. In germline, CDR1 is MNHEY, CDR2 SVGAGI. Trimming removed 6 bases from V and 0 bases from J, with 12 bases in between. The CDR3 loop spans 15 amino acids. CDR3 sequence: CASRADVASYNEQFF. The CDR3 bases are TGTGCCAGCAGGGCCGACGTCGCCTCCTACAATGAGCAGTTCTTC.

The chain has TRBV5-1 and TRBJ2-3; TRBD2 aligns across 15 bases. The CDR3 length is 17 residues. Germline CDR1 SGHRS, CDR2 YFSETQ. Losses at the gene ends were 8 bases for V and 0 bases for J; bases not matched to a gene: 7. The CDR3 reads CASTLGLAGGSTDTQYF. In nucleotides, the CDR3 is TGCGCCAGTACCTTGGGACTAGCGGGGGGTAGCACAGATACGCAGTATTTT. Full variable domain (missing parts from reference TRBV5-1 and TRBJ2-3): KAGVTQTPRYLIKTRGQQVTLSCSPISGHRSVSWYQQTPGQGLQFLFEYFSETQRNKGNFPGRFSGRQFSNSRSEMNVSTLELGDSALYLCASTLGLAGGSTDTQYFGPGTRLTVL.

The genes are TRBV12-3 or TRBV12-4 and TRBJ1-4; 9 nucleotides line up with TRBD1. CDR3 size: 12 residues. The junction had 5 bases not matched to a gene; V was cut back by 8 bases and J by 10 bases. The CDR3 nucleotides read TGTGCCAGCTGGGGACAGGGAGGAAAACTGTTTTTT. Its translation is CASWGQGGKLFF.

The table lists this clonotype with a few counts. The V gene is TRBV6-2 or TRBV6-3, the J gene TRBJ2-3; D is possibly TRBD1 (6 bases). Trimming left V 4 bases short and J 2 bases short, with 16 bases between. The CDR3 runs to 16 residues. The germline V gene encodes CDR1 MNHEY and CDR2 SVGEGT. The DNA of the CDR3 is TGTGCCAGCAGTTCGGGACGGACAGTAGCCACAGATACGCAGTATTTT. It encodes CASSSGRTVATDTQYF.

This clonotype was seen a handful of times. The chain combines TRBV30 with TRBJ1-2; possibly TRBD1 for D (5 bases). Germline CDR1 is GTSNPN and CDR2 is SVGIG (reference sequence). Trimming cost V 4 bases and J 9 bases, with 21 bases left between them. CDR3 size: 14 residues. In DNA form, the CDR3 reads TGTGCCTGGACCTCCTCGGTGGGGGGAGGCCGCTACACCTTC. This gives the protein CAWTSSVGGGRYTF.

This clonotype is a singleton in its sample. The chain couples TRBV5-4 to TRBJ2-1, with 9 positions matching TRBD2. Unmatched junction bases numbered 8, after V lost 4 bases and J lost 6 bases. CDR3 size: 15 residues. Per germline, CDR1 SGHNT and CDR2 YYREEE (reference sequence). In DNA form, the CDR3 reads TGTGCCAGCAGCCTTAGCGGGAGTAGTGGCAATGAGCAGTTCTTC. Amino acid sequence: CASSLSGSSGNEQFF.

DNA for the CDR3: TGTGCCACGGGGGCGGAAGATACCTACGAGCAGTACTTC. It encodes CATGAEDTYEQYF. This chain uses TRBV15 with TRBJ2-7; D perhaps matches TRBD1 (6 bases). This CDR3 region has 13 residues. Trimming removed 9 bases at V and 2 bases at J, with 14 bases between. The germline V gene has CDR1 LNHNV and CDR2 YYDKDF (reference sequence). The full variable domain, rest sourced from reference TRBV15 and TRBJ2-7, is DAMVIQNPRYQVTQFGKPVTLSCSQTLNHNVMYWYQQKSSQAPKLLFHYYDKDFNNEADTPDNFQSRRPNTSFCFLDIRSPGLGDTAMYLCATGAEDTYEQYFGPGTRLTVT.